The clone carrying this TCR beta chain was counted ten times or more. The antigen is not known. Amplifying TCR beta CDR3 involved multiplex PCR carried out with 32 V and 13 J primers. TCRdb reprocessed the multiplex PCR reads via MiXCR and lists one record per CDR3 protein. The sample lists 15,000 to 20,000 distinct CDR3 sequences, approximately 30% occurring once. This specimen comes from a study of immune heterogeneity within non-small cell lung tumors. As template, the study used bulk tumor genomic DNA at approximately 610 ng per sample. Spaced far apart, several biopsies were taken from each primary tumor during surgery. Untreated, newly diagnosed non-small cell lung cancer patients underwent curative surgery. Study-wide results and caveats: Site-unique high-frequency clones occurred alongside identical dominant CDR3 beta clonotypes that recurred across tumor sites within a patient.

Germline lookup yields CDR1 DFQATT and CDR2 SNEGSKA (reference sequence). There are 15 residues in the CDR3. V was shortened by 0 bases and J by 0 bases, with 9 bases between the two germline ends. Sequencing was performed on lung tumor tissue. This chain uses TRBV20-1 with TRBJ1-3; no clear D. This TCR was sampled from a man in his forties or fifties with non-small cell lung cancer. In nucleotides, the CDR3 is TGCAGTGCTAGAGATATCCGCATCTCTGGAAACACCATATATTTT. This translates into CSARDIRISGNTIYF.